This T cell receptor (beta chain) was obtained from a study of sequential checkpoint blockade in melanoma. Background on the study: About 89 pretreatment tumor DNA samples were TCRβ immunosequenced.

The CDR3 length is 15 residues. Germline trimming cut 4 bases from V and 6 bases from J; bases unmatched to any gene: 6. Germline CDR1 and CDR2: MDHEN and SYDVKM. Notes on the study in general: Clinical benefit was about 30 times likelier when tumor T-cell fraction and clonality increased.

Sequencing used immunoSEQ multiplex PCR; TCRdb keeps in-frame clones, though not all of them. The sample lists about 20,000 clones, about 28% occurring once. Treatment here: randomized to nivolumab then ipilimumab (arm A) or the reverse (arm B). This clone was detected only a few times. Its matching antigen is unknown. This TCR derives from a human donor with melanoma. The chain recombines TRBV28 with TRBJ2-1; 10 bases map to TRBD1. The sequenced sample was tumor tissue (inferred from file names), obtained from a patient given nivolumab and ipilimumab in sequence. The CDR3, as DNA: TGTGCCAGCAGTTCCCCGGGACAGGGGATCAATGAGCAGTTCTTC. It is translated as CASSSPGQGINEQFF.